Described below is a single T cell receptor (beta chain) sequence and its context. This sample stems from a study of response to subunit inactivated influenza vaccine. TCRdb passed the RT-PCR reads through MiXCR, listing each CDR3 protein once. This table has 590,000 or so distinct CDR3 sequences, 14% appearing once. The sequence was collected from a man between 50 and 59 years old who received an inactivated influenza vaccine. Sequenced here: PBMCs from blood, sampled around two weeks before vaccination.

CDR3 in amino acids: CASKLTGNNEQFF. The CDR3 nucleotides are TGTGCCAGCAAACTGACAGGCAACAATGAGCAGTTCTTC. The V gene is TRBV7-9, the J gene TRBJ2-1; D may be TRBD1 (6 bases). The CDR3 consists of 13 residues. In germline, CDR1 is SEHNR, CDR2 FQNEAQ (reference sequence). V lost 7 bases to trimming and J lost 5 bases, with 12 bases between them.